Below are 15 T cell receptor beta chains sequenced from a single sample in a study of metastatic and nonmetastatic thyroid tumors. Via MiXCR, TCRdb re-called the PCR reads. The table lists around 15,000 clones, around a third of them singletons. Patients underwent thyroid surgery, and none had received any treatment before it. The sample was tumor tissue. These receptors all stem from a male donor with papillary thyroid cancer or a benign thyroid nodule (not recorded which). Some clones in this sample may be carry-over from other donors' samples.

The table lists this clone with a few counts. This chain joins TRBV2 and TRBJ2-7, with D perhaps being TRBD1 or TRBD2 (5 bases each). Looked up from germline, CDR1 is SNHLY and CDR2 is FYNNEI. Trimming removed 8 bases from V and 2 bases from J, with 10 bases in between. This CDR3 has 12 amino acids. The DNA of the CDR3 is TGTGCCAGCGGGGACCATACCTACGAGCAGTACTTC. Translated: CASGDHTYEQYF. Filled out from reference TRBV2 and TRBJ2-7, the complete variable domain reads EPEVTQTPSHQVTQMGQEVILRCVPISNHLYFYWYRQILGQKVEFLVSFYNNEISEKSEIFDDQFSVERPDGSNFTLKIRSTKLEDSAMYFCASGDHTYEQYFGPGTRLTVT.

This clone was counted between two and nine times. At one boundary the junction diverges from the germline segment, which might be a read error. The rearrangement links TRBV6-1 to TRBJ1-1; TRBD1 is a possible D gene (6 bases). This CDR3 is built from 14 residues. CDR1 is MNHNS and CDR2 is SASEGT in the germline V gene. The CDR3: CASNEQGMNTEAFF. CDR3 nucleotide sequence: TGTGCCAGCAATGAACAGGGCATGAACACTGAAGCTTTCTTT.

This clone was counted only a few times. The chain employs TRBV7-9 and TRBJ2-3; no clear D gene. CDR1 is SEHNR and CDR2 is FQNEAQ in the germline V gene (reference sequence). The CDR3 sequence is 12 residues long. V lost 5 bases and J 9 bases, leaving 12 bases between the germline ends. The CDR3 protein is CASSETVMTQYF. CDR3 DNA sequence: TGTGCCAGCAGCGAAACAGTGATGACGCAGTATTTT.

The chain links TRBV20-1 to TRBJ2-1; D is perhaps TRBD2 (5 bases). This CDR3 region has 13 residues. Germline V gene data show CDR1 as DFQATT and CDR2 as SNEGSKA (reference sequence). V lost 3 bases to trimming and J lost 5 bases, with 11 bases between them. The CDR3 region is CSARYRADNEQFF. The DNA of the CDR3 is TGCAGTGCTAGGTATAGAGCGGACAATGAGCAGTTCTTC.

Many counts were recorded for this clone. Different DNA sequences within this sample yield the same CDR3. This chain joins TRBV20-1 and TRBJ1-6; TRBD1 matches 8 bases. V dropped 2 bases and J dropped 5; count of bases not matched to a gene: 2. This CDR3 contains 14 residues. Germline V CDR1 and CDR2: DFQATT, SNEGSKA (reference sequence). The CDR3, as DNA: TGCAGTGCTAGACAGGGGGCGAATAATTCACCCCTCCACTTT. Translated: CSARQGANNSPLHF.

This clone is medium-sized within its sample. The chain combines TRBV10-3 with TRBJ1-6, with TRBD1 identical over 9 bases. Per the germline V gene, CDR1 is ENHRY and CDR2 is SYGVKD. The CDR3 runs to 17 residues. V lost 5 bases to trimming and J lost 7 bases; unmatched junction nucleotides: 12. CDR3 nucleotide sequence: TGTGCCATCAGTCCCGAAACAGGGGGCGCCGGGAATTCACCCCTCCACTTT. Its protein is CAISPETGGAGNSPLHF.

This clone was observed a single time. The chain uses TRBV4-2 and TRBJ2-1, with 12 positions matching TRBD2. The CDR3 is made up of 17 amino acids. The germline V gene encodes CDR1 LGHNA and CDR2 YNFKEQ. V shed 4 bases and J 10 bases; nucleotides not matched to a gene: 14. This chain's CDR3 is CASSPEPTSGGPQEQFF. The CDR3 nucleotides read TGTGCCAGCAGCCCGGAACCAACTAGCGGGGGGCCCCAGGAGCAGTTCTTC.

This clone appeared a few times. The chain combines TRBV12-3 or TRBV12-4 with TRBJ2-5; TRBD1 aligns across 8 bases. J lost 2 bases, V lost 5 bases, and 4 bases had no gene match. The CDR3 length is 14 residues. The chain's CDR3 is CASSLGQGQETQYF. The CDR3 bases are TGTGCCAGCAGTCTTGGACAGGGACAAGAGACCCAGTACTTC.

As regards this clone: Without the conserved terminal phenylalanine or tryptophan, this CDR3 likely stems from a read error. The genes are TRBV14 and TRBJ1-2, with TRBD1 matching 7 bases. Germline-derived CDR1 and CDR2 are SGHDN and FVKESK. This CDR3 contains 15 residues. The V segment lost 5 bases and the J segment 6 bases; nucleotides outside the gene matches: 12. This chain's CDR3 is CASSSLTGTGNGYTV. The CDR3 nucleotides read TGTGCCAGCAGCTCCTTGACAGGGACGGGTAATGGCTACACCGTC.

The chain links TRBV29-1 to TRBJ2-7, with unresolved D. With 5 bases removed from V and 6 bases from J, the gap between germline ends came to 14 bases. Per the germline V gene, CDR1 is SQVTM and CDR2 is ANQGSEA. CDR3 length: 12 amino acids. The CDR3 is CSVPGHGSEQYF. CDR3 in DNA: TGCAGCGTTCCGGGCCATGGATCCGAGCAGTACTTC.

This clone showed up just a few times. The V gene is TRBV2, the J gene TRBJ1-2, with TRBD1 as a possible D gene (6 bases). This CDR3 spans 15 amino acids. The germline V gene has CDR1 SNHLY and CDR2 FYNNEI. V lost 7 bases to trimming and J lost 4 bases, with 19 bases between them. CDR3 sequence: CASTLGTFDSYGYTF. CDR3 coding DNA: TGTGCCAGCACCCTAGGGACATTTGACTCCTATGGCTACACCTTC.

CDR3 DNA sequence: TGTGCCAGTAGTCCATACAGAACCTCTGGGGCCAACGTCCTGACTTTC. This gives the protein CASSPYRTSGANVLTF. The chain couples TRBV19 to TRBJ2-6; D call uncertain. The length of the CDR3 is 16 residues. Germline lookup yields CDR1 LNHDA and CDR2 SQIVND (reference sequence). The V end was cut by 5 bases, the J end by 0 bases, with 11 bases between.

A word on this clone: A read error may produce the germline difference seen at one junction end. This chain links TRBV7-9 with TRBJ1-4, with 7 positions matching TRBD1. The CDR3 is made up of 15 amino acids. Looked up from germline, CDR1 is SEHNR and CDR2 is FQNEAQ (reference sequence). CDR3: CVSSSPGQMNEKLFF. The CDR3 DNA sequence: TGTGTCAGCAGCTCGCCGGGACAGATGAATGAAAAACTGTTTTTT.

The DNA of the CDR3 is TGTGCCAGCAGTTTCTCCGGGGCGTATGGCTACACCTTC. Protein sequence: CASSFSGAYGYTF. The chain employs TRBV6-2 or TRBV6-3 and TRBJ1-2; perhaps TRBD1 as D (5 bases). The length of the CDR3 is 13 residues. V lost 4 bases and J 5 bases, leaving 11 bases between the germline ends. The germline V gene has CDR1 MNHEY and CDR2 SVGEGT.

The chain recombines TRBV6-5 with TRBJ2-3; TRBD2 matches 12 bases. CDR3 length: 15 amino acids. Germline CDR1 MNHEY, CDR2 SVGAGI. The CDR3 DNA sequence: TGTGATAGCAGTTACCTAGCGGGAGGGCCAGATACGCAGTATTTT. This codes for CDSSYLAGGPDTQYF.